This entry concerns a single T cell receptor beta chain. Method: immunoSEQ multiplex PCR; TCRdb's copy keeps in-frame clones and lacks some. Among roughly 200,000 clones listed, about 80% were seen once. The sample is drawn from a study of blood T cell repertoires in COVID-19. Study summary: T cells, B-cell-depleted T cells, or PBMCs supplied cDNA or gDNA.

The CDR3 loop spans 14 amino acids. Trimming removed 1 base at V and 5 bases at J, with 10 bases between. Germline V gene sequence: CDR1 SGDLS, CDR2 YYNGEE. This receptor was obtained from a man in his fifties or sixties with active or convalescent COVID-19. The sequencing sample was made of peripheral blood. The chain uses TRBV9 and TRBJ1-3; the D gene is possibly TRBD1 (5 bases). The CDR3 region is CASSVNRSRNTIYF. CDR3 DNA sequence: TGTGCCAGCAGCGTAAACAGGTCTCGAAACACCATATATTTT.